Listed below are T cell receptor beta chains from one sample, sequenced in a study of cytomegalovirus exposure and HLA in healthy donors. Method: immunoSEQ multiplex PCR; TCRdb's copy keeps in-frame clones and lacks some. The data contain about 140,000 clones, around 77% of them singletons. Specimen: PBMCs. These receptors all come from a man younger than 35 in good health and CMV-seronegative. Both conserved end residues are part of each CDR3. A D gene is named only where the DNA matches it firmly. Clone size, where shown, is once, few, many, or a class for clones that have expanded.

TRBJ1-4 - once TRBV5-1 TGCGCCAGCAGCTTGGATATCGGGGGAACTAATGAAAAACTGTTTTTT CASSLDIGGTNEKLFF
TRBJ2-7 TRBD1 - TRBV6-5 TGTGCCAGCAGTCGGACAGGGCGCGAGCAGTACTTC CASSRTGREQYF
TRBJ1-4 - - TRBV6-5 TGTGCCAGCAGTTCAGGCTTCCGGGGGGAAAAGCTGTTTTTT CASSSGFRGEKLFF
TRBJ2-7 - - TRBV21-1 TGTGCCAGCAGCAAATTACCGGGACAGCGCTCCTACGAGCAGTACTTC CASSKLPGQRSYEQYF
TRBJ2-1 - - TRBV27 TGTGCCAGCAGTTTCGTAGAGCCCTACAATGAGCAGTTCTTC CASSFVEPYNEQFF
TRBJ1-1 - - TRBV7-6 TGTGCCAGCAGCCGGACAGCCACCACTGAAGCTTTCTTT CASSRTATTEAFF
TRBJ2-3 TRBD2 many TRBV5-1 TGCGCCAGCAGCTTGGTAAGCGGGGGCCACACAGATACGCAGTATTTT CASSLVSGGHTDTQYF
TRBJ1-5 TRBD1 - TRBV4-2 TGTGCCAGCAGCCAAGATCGGACAGGGAGGAAACATTTT CASSQDRTGRKHF
TRBJ2-7 - - TRBV27 TGTGCCAGCAGCCTAGGCCCTGGGTACGAGCAGTACTTC CASSLGPGYEQYF
TRBJ1-2 - - TRBV4-3 TGCGCCAGCAGCGCATGGACCGGGGAAGTCGATGGCTACACCTTC CASSAWTGEVDGYTF
TRBJ2-4 TRBD1 - TRBV10-2 TGCGCCAGCAGTGAGTCGATTCCTGGGACAGGTTACTATTCCAAAAACATTCAGTACTTC CASSESIPGTGYYSKNIQYF
TRBJ1-5 TRBD1 - TRBV5-6 TGTGCCAGCAGCTGGGGGGGACAGGGCCCCGATCAGCCCCAGCATTTT CASSWGGQGPDQPQHF
TRBJ1-4 - - TRBV28 TGTGCCAGCAGTGTACAGTCAACTAATGAAAAACTGTTTTTT CASSVQSTNEKLFF
TRBJ1-3 - - TRBV7-9 TGTGCCAGCAGCTTAGCGCTAGCGCAGTTCCTTGGAAACACCATATATTTT CASSLALAQFLGNTIYF
TRBJ2-1 - few TRBV5-1 TGCGCCAGCAGCGGTGACGGCGTGGGGGCCGATGAGCAGTTCTTC CASSGDGVGADEQFF
TRBJ2-7 TRBD1 - TRBV7-9 TGTGCCAGCAGCTCCGGACAGGCTCAAAGCTCCTACGAGCAGTACTTC CASSSGQAQSSYEQYF
TRBJ2-7 - - TRBV6-6 TGTGCCAGCGCCTCCCTAGCTACGAGCAGGTTC CASASLATSRF
TRBJ1-2 TRBD1 - TRBV5-4 TGTGCCAGCAGCCTGACGGCACGACAGGGGGCTTATGGCTACACCTTC CASSLTARQGAYGYTF
TRBJ1-5 - - TRBV10-2 TGCGCCAGCAGTGAAGGACCCCCAGGGGGCAATCAGCCCCAGCATTTT CASSEGPPGGNQPQHF
TRBJ1-1 - few TRBV9 TGTGCCAGCAGCGCCGGGGTTTTGGGGAACACTGAAGCTTTCTTT CASSAGVLGNTEAFF
TRBJ1-3 - - TRBV6-6 TGTGCCAGCAGTCAACAGCCGGGACACAGGAAGTTCACCATATATTTT CASSQQPGHRKFTIYF
TRBJ1-1 - - TRBV5-6 TGTGCCAGCAGCGTCGGGACACCAACCTTGGCTTTCTTT CASSVGTPTLAFF
TRBJ2-2 - few TRBV6-6 TGTGCCAGCAGTTACCAGGGGAAATACGGGGAGCTGTTTTTT CASSYQGKYGELFF
TRBJ2-7 TRBD1 - TRBV30 TGTGCCTGGAGTGCAGTTGGGTCAGGGGGTTCCTACGAGCAGTACTTC CAWSAVGSGGSYEQYF
TRBJ2-3 TRBD1 - TRBV5-1 TGCGCCAGCACCCAACAGGGGTCCTCCCGCGCAGATACGCAGTATTTT CASTQQGSSRADTQYF
TRBJ2-7 - - TRBV7-2 TGTGCCAGCAGCTTAACCGGGGCAGGGGTGCAACGCGAGCAGTACTTC CASSLTGAGVQREQYF